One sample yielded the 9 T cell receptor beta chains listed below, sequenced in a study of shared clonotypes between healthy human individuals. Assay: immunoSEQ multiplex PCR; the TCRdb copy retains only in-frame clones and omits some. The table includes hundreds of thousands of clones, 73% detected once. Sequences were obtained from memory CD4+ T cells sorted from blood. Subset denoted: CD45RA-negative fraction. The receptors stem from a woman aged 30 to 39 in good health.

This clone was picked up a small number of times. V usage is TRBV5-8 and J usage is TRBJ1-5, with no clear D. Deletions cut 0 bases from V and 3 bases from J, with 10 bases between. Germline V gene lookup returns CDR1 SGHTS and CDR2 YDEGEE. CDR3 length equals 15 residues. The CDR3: CASSLGGLSNQPQHF. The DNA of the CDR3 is TGTGCCAGCAGCTTGGGAGGGTTGTCCAATCAGCCCCAGCATTTT.

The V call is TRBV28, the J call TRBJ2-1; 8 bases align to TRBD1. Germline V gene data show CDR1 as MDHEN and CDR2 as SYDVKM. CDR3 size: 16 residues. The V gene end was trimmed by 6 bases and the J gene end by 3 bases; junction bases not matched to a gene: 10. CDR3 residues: CASSPGLTGGYNEQFF. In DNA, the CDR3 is TGTGCCAGCAGCCCGGGGCTTACAGGGGGCTACAATGAGCAGTTCTTC.

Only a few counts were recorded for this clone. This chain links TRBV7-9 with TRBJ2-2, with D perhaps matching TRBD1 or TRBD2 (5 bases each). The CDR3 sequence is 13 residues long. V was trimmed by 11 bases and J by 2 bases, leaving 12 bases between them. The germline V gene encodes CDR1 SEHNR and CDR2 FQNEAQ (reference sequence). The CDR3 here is CAGGARNTGELFF. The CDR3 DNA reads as TGTGCCGGGGGAGCACGTAACACCGGGGAGCTGTTTTTT.

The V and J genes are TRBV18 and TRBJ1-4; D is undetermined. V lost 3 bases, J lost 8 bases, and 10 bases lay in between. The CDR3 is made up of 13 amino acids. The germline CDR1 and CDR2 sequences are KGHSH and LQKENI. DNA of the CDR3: TGTGCCAGCTCACCTATCCGAGAGGAAAAACTGTTTTTT. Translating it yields CASSPIREEKLFF.

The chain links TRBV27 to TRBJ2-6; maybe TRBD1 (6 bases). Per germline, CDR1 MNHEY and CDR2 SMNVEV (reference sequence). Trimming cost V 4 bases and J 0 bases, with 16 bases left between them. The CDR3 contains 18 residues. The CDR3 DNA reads TGTGCCAGCAGTTGGACCGGACAGCGGAACTCTGGGGCCAACGTCCTGACTTTC. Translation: CASSWTGQRNSGANVLTF.

CDR3 nucleotides: TGTGCCAGCAGTCAACAGCGTAACACTGAAGCTTTCTTT. Amino acid sequence: CASSQQRNTEAFF. The V call is TRBV7-2, the J call TRBJ1-1; D remains unclear. In germline, CDR1 is SGHTA, CDR2 FQGNSA. Deletions cut 6 bases from V and 2 bases from J, with 10 bases between. This CDR3 is built from 13 residues.

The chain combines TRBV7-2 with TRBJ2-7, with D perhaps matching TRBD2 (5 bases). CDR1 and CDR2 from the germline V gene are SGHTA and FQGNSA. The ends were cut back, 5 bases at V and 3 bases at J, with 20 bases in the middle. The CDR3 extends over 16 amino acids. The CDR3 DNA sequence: TGTGCCAGCAGCCCTTACCCAAGGAGCGGCTACTACGAGCAGTACTTC. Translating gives CASSPYPRSGYYEQYF.

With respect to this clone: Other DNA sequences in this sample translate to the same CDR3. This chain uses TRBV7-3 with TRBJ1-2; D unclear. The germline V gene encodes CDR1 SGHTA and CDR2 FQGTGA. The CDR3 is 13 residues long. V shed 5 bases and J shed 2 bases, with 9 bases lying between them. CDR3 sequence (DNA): TGTGCCAGCAGCCCCGGGTCCAACTATGGCTACACCTTC. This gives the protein CASSPGSNYGYTF.

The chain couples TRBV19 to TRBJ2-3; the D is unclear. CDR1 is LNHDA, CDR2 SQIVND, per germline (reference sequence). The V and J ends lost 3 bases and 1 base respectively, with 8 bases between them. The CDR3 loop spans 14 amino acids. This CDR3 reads CASSIRTRTDTQYF. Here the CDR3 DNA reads TGTGCCAGTAGTATCCGCACCCGCACAGATACGCAGTATTTT. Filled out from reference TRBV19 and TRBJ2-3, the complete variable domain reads DGGITQSPKYLFRKEGQNVTLSCEQNLNHDAMYWYRQDPGQGLRLIYYSQIVNDFQKGDIAEGYSVSREKKESFPLTVTSAQKNPTAFYLCASSIRTRTDTQYFGPGTRLTVL.